Following are 27 T cell receptor beta chains from one sample sequenced in a study of blood T cells in healthy people across ages. Alongside a J-beta primer mix, a sample-barcoded 5' primer served in a second PCR lasting about 7 to 12 cycles. Using its own MiXCR run on the 5' RACE reads, TCRdb lists one record per CDR3 protein. The repertoire holds roughly 830,000 distinct CDR3 sequences, with about 62% as singletons. Sample: blood. Receptors originate from a man aged 25-45 years in good health.

This clonotype was observed a few times. The chain couples TRBV10-3 to TRBJ2-7; D call uncertain. The CDR3 runs 17 residues. With 4 bases removed from V and 0 bases from J, the gap between germline ends came to 19 bases. The germline V gene encodes CDR1 ENHRY and CDR2 SYGVKD. The CDR3, as DNA: TGTGCCATCAGTGCCCGTCCAATGGCCGAGAGCTCCTACGAGCAGTACTTC. Its protein is CAISARPMAESSYEQYF.

V is TRBV10-3 and J is TRBJ2-5; D may correspond to TRBD1 or TRBD2 (7 bases each). Looked up from germline, CDR1 is ENHRY and CDR2 is SYGVKD. The CDR3 is 15 residues long. V was pared by 4 bases and J by 3 bases, with 15 bases between. DNA of the CDR3: TGTGCCATCAGTGCGGGGCCAGGGGGGGAAGAGACCCAGTACTTC. It codes for CAISAGPGGEETQYF.

A single count supports this clonotype. This chain connects TRBV12-3 or TRBV12-4 to TRBJ1-1, with D possibly being TRBD1 (6 bases). V was cut by 2 bases and J by 1 base, with 8 bases left in between. CDR3 size: 14 residues. Here the CDR3 reads CASSLNRANTEAFF. The CDR3 DNA reads as TGTGCCAGCAGTTTAAACAGGGCGAACACTGAAGCTTTCTTT.

The chain employs TRBV6-2 or TRBV6-3 and TRBJ2-1; D might be TRBD2 (5 bases). Trimming cost V 7 bases and J 0 bases, with 10 bases left between them. Germline loops: CDR1 MNHEY, CDR2 SVGEGT. This CDR3 has 14 amino acids. This chain's CDR3 is CASTRESSYNEQFF. Written as DNA, the CDR3 is TGTGCCAGCACAAGGGAGAGCTCCTACAATGAGCAGTTCTTC.

The chain has TRBV27 and TRBJ2-5; D remains ambiguous. The J call is uncertain, as TRBJ2-7 better fits the DNA end. Germline CDR1 MNHEY, CDR2 SMNVEV (reference sequence). The CDR3 has 12 amino acids. CDR3 DNA: TGTGCCAGCAGTTTATCTAGCCGCGAGCAGTACTTC. Its protein product is CASSLSSREQYF.

CDR3 sequence: CASSQQIQGVLTYEQYF. DNA for the CDR3: TGCGCCAGCAGCCAACAAATCCAGGGGGTGCTAACCTACGAGCAGTACTTC. The chain links TRBV4-3 to TRBJ2-7; 7 nucleotides align to TRBD1. The junction had 12 bases not matched to a gene; V was cut back by 2 bases and J by 2 bases. The germline V gene has CDR1 LGHNA and CDR2 YSLEER. This CDR3 is 17 amino acids long.

V gene TRBV4-3 combines with J gene TRBJ1-2; D gene unclear. Between the trimmed V and J ends, which lost 3 bases and 3 bases, there was a span of 11 bases. Germline loops: CDR1 LGHNA, CDR2 YSLEER. CDR3 length equals 14 residues. CDR3 DNA sequence: TGCGCCAGCAGCCACTCTCCTCTTGACTATGGCTACACCTTC. Amino acid sequence: CASSHSPLDYGYTF.

The gene calls are TRBV5-1 and TRBJ2-7; 7 bases agree with TRBD2. Per the germline V gene, CDR1 is SGHRS and CDR2 is YFSETQ. The CDR3 spans 13 residues. The trim removed 1 base at V and 7 bases at J, leaving 5 bases unmatched. CDR3 amino acids: CASSLNAGVEQYF. The DNA for the CDR3 is TGCGCCAGCAGCTTGAATGCGGGGGTTGAGCAGTACTTC.

DNA for the CDR3: TGTGCCAGCAGCCCCTGGACTAGCCAGGGCTCCTCGGGGACCCAGTACTTC. It translates to CASSPWTSQGSSGTQYF. The chain is built from TRBV7-2 and TRBJ2-7; 8 positions agree with TRBD2. The J call is doubtful: the DNA matches TRBJ2-5 better. CDR3 length: 17 amino acids. Per the germline V gene, CDR1 is SGHTA and CDR2 is FQGNSA.

V usage is TRBV29-1 and J usage is TRBJ2-7; no definite D call. Germline V lookup: CDR1 SQVTM, CDR2 ANQGSEA. With 6 bases removed from V and 6 bases from J, the gap between germline ends came to 15 bases. There are 12 residues in the CDR3. CDR3 bases: TGCAGCGTCCAGACCGGATCGGGCGAGCAGTACTTC. Translating it yields CSVQTGSGEQYF.

This chain uses TRBV24-1 with TRBJ1-5; D not resolved. V was clipped by 3 bases and J by 6 bases, with 8 bases between them. The V gene's germline CDR1 is KGHDR and CDR2 SFDVKD. The CDR3 runs to 13 residues. The CDR3 nucleotides read TGTGCCACCAGTGATACCCAGACTCAGCCCCAGCATTTT. It encodes CATSDTQTQPQHF.

The chain recombines TRBV12-3 or TRBV12-4 with TRBJ1-1, with a possible D match to TRBD1 (5 bases). V lost 7 bases and J lost 0, with 15 bases in between. There are 15 residues in the CDR3. CDR3: CASTPGGALNTEAFF. The CDR3 nucleotides read TGTGCCAGCACCCCCGGAGGGGCGCTGAACACTGAAGCTTTCTTT.

The V and J genes are TRBV6-5 and TRBJ2-7; weak D call: TRBD2 (5 bases). The J call may not be correct, given that the DNA end is closer to TRBJ2-1. The germline gives CDR1 MNHEY, CDR2 SVGAGI. There are 17 residues in the CDR3. In DNA form, the CDR3 reads TGTGCCAGCAGTTATTCCCTCCAGGCGGGCAGCTCCTACGAGCAGTTCTTC. Encoded protein: CASSYSLQAGSSYEQFF.

CDR3 coding DNA: TGTGCCAGCAGCGCCCGCAGGGGGGTGAATTCACCCCTCCACTTT. It encodes CASSARRGVNSPLHF. The genes are TRBV9 and TRBJ1-6, with 7 nucleotides matching TRBD1. J was trimmed by 7 bases and V by 3 bases; bases with no gene match: 7. The CDR3 runs to 15 residues. The germline CDR1 and CDR2 sequences are SGDLS and YYNGEE. Full variable domain (missing parts from reference TRBV9 and TRBJ1-6): DSGVTQTPKHLITATGQRVTLRCSPRSGDLSVYWYQQSLDQGLQFLIQYYNGEERAKGNILERFSAQQFPDLHSELNLSSLELGDSALYFCASSARRGVNSPLHFGNGTRLTVT.

The chain uses TRBV5-1 and TRBJ2-7; possibly TRBD1 for D (6 bases). V lost 6 bases to trimming and J lost 3 bases, with 13 bases between them. Per the germline V gene, CDR1 is SGHRS and CDR2 is YFSETQ. This CDR3 is built from 13 residues. CDR3 nucleotide sequence: TGCGCCAGCAACGTGGACAGAAACTACGAGCAGTACTTC. This sequence encodes CASNVDRNYEQYF.

V is TRBV19 and J is TRBJ2-5; D may match TRBD1 or TRBD2 (5 bases each). V lost 6 bases and J lost 2, with 25 bases in between. Germline V gene data show CDR1 as LNHDA and CDR2 as SQIVND (reference sequence). This CDR3 region has 18 residues. The CDR3 is CASSRVLPDRGRQETQYF. The DNA for the CDR3 is TGTGCCAGTAGCCGTGTTCTTCCTGACCGGGGACGGCAAGAGACCCAGTACTTC.

The count of this clonotype is one. The chain uses TRBV6-5 and TRBJ1-2, with 8 bases matching TRBD1. The CDR3 is made up of 16 amino acids. The J segment lost 5 bases and the V segment lost 0 bases, leaving 8 bases of the junction unmatched. Germline V CDR1 and CDR2: MNHEY, SVGAGI. The CDR3 sequence is CASSYSPATGVYGYTF. Here the CDR3 DNA reads TGTGCCAGCAGTTACTCCCCGGCGACAGGGGTGTATGGCTACACCTTC.

Comment on this clonotype: The junction shows a germline mismatch at one end, possibly a read error. The chain carries TRBV9 and TRBJ1-6; tentative D call: TRBD1 (5 bases). CDR3 size: 13 residues. Germline CDR1 reads SGDLS; CDR2 reads YYNGEE. The CDR3 sequence is CANSGADNSPLHF. Here the CDR3 DNA reads TGTGCCAACAGCGGGGCCGATAATTCACCCCTCCACTTT.

V and J are TRBV4-3 and TRBJ2-2; TRBD2 matches at 10 bases. This CDR3 has 18 residues. Trimming removed 0 bases from V and 3 bases from J; junction bases left unmatched: 7. Germline V gene lookup returns CDR1 LGHNA and CDR2 YSLEER. The CDR3 sequence: CASSQEVHLAGDTGELFF. CDR3 DNA: TGCGCCAGCAGCCAAGAAGTCCACCTAGCGGGAGACACCGGGGAGCTGTTTTTT.

The chain employs TRBV9 and TRBJ2-1; weak D call: TRBD1 (5 bases). The germline V gene encodes CDR1 SGDLS and CDR2 YYNGEE. V dropped 7 bases and J dropped 3 bases, with 11 bases sitting between them. This CDR3 region has 13 residues. The CDR3 reads CASGIQGYNEQFF. DNA of the CDR3: TGTGCCAGCGGGATTCAGGGCTACAATGAGCAGTTCTTC.

The genes are TRBV27 and TRBJ2-3; 11 bases align to TRBD2. This CDR3 comprises 15 residues. The V and J ends lost 6 bases and 5 bases, in that order; junction bases with no gene match: 7. CDR1 and CDR2 (germline): MNHEY, SMNVEV (reference sequence). DNA of the CDR3: TGTGCCAGCAGGACTAGCGGGGCCTTTCTAGATACGCAGTATTTT. Its translation is CASRTSGAFLDTQYF.

V is TRBV14 and J is TRBJ2-1, with 8 bases that match TRBD1. The CDR3 is 18 amino acids. Germline lookup yields CDR1 SGHDN and CDR2 FVKESK. Losses at the gene ends were 4 bases for V and 1 base for J; bases not matched to a gene: 12. CDR3 bases: TGTGCCAGCAGCCCCACAGGGGGTTGGATTGGATCCTACAATGAGCAGTTCTTC. It encodes CASSPTGGWIGSYNEQFF.

In this sample, this clonotype turned up many times. The chain combines TRBV6-6 with TRBJ1-2; 7 positions agree with TRBD1. CDR3 length: 14 amino acids. Trimming cost V 6 bases and J 2 bases; bases outside gene matches: 6. Germline-derived CDR1 and CDR2 are MNHNY and SVGAGI (reference sequence). For the CDR3, the DNA is TGTGCCAGCAGGGGAGGGGGCCGGAACTATGGCTACACCTTC. Its protein product is CASRGGGRNYGYTF.

This chain uses TRBV7-2 with TRBJ2-1; 13 bases agree with TRBD2. The better agreement between TRBJ2-7 and the DNA end casts doubt on the J call. The CDR3 loop spans 14 amino acids. Germline V gene sequence: CDR1 SGHTA, CDR2 FQGNSA. CDR3: CATGLAGAHYEQYF. In nucleotides, the CDR3 is TGTGCCACAGGACTAGCGGGGGCCCACTACGAGCAGTACTTC.

This chain uses TRBV7-2 with TRBJ2-7; D possibly corresponds to TRBD1 (6 bases). This CDR3 contains 15 residues. V was trimmed by 2 bases and J by 3 bases, leaving 14 bases between them. Germline lookup yields CDR1 SGHTA and CDR2 FQGNSA. This CDR3 is CASSLLGQRGYEQYF. The DNA for the CDR3 is TGTGCCAGCAGCTTATTAGGACAGAGAGGCTACGAGCAGTACTTC.

The CDR3 DNA reads as TGTGCCAGCAGTCTTCCAGGGGATTGGAATTCACCCCTCCACTTT. The encoded protein is CASSLPGDWNSPLHF. V is TRBV28 and J is TRBJ1-6; maybe TRBD1 (6 bases). CDR1 is MDHEN and CDR2 is SYDVKM in the germline V gene. The V end was cut by 5 bases, the J end by 7 bases, with 15 bases between. The CDR3 runs to 15 residues.

The rearrangement joins TRBV15 to TRBJ2-3; D is undetermined. Trimming removed 0 bases from V and 4 bases from J, with 8 bases in between. CDR1 is LNHNV and CDR2 is YYDKDF in the germline V gene (reference sequence). The CDR3 runs 14 residues. The CDR3 DNA reads as TGTGCCACCAGCAGAGAATTACGAGCAGATACGCAGTATTTT. As protein: CATSRELRADTQYF.